This entry lists 2 T cell receptor beta chains sequenced from one sample in a study of CD4 T cells in relation to SARS-CoV-2 and coronaviruses. The unexposed donors gave CD4+ T cells in 2011-2018, prior to COVID-19. After roughly ten days of culture, CD4+ T cells were isolated. Antigens for these TCRs are unknown. Assay: immunoSEQ multiplex PCR; the TCRdb copy retains only in-frame clones and omits some. The table has some 19,000 clones, 65% to 85% seen once; the top ten hold roughly a sixth. The sample comprised CD4+ T cells from PBMCs, cultured in vitro. The source of these receptors is a human donor in good health.

Here the CDR3 reads CASSLLPRQGTAEAFF. Here the CDR3 DNA reads TGTGCCAGTAGCCTCCTTCCCAGACAGGGGACGGCTGAAGCTTTCTTT. The J gene is TRBJ1-1, the V gene TRBV19; 8 nucleotides line up with TRBD1. J was trimmed by 6 bases and V by 6 bases; bases with no gene match: 15. The CDR3 spans 16 residues. The germline V gene has CDR1 LNHDA and CDR2 SQIVND (reference sequence).

The table lists this clone with a count of one. V is TRBV19 and J is TRBJ2-1; D possibly corresponds to TRBD2 (6 bases). The V and J ends lost 6 bases and 3 bases respectively, with 15 bases between them. This CDR3 is built from 15 residues. CDR1 is LNHDA and CDR2 is SQIVND in the germline V gene (reference sequence). DNA of the CDR3: TGTGCCAGTAGCCTCGACGGGAGTTTCTACAATGAGCAGTTCTTC. Residues: CASSLDGSFYNEQFF.